This T cell receptor beta chain was sequenced in a study of OX40 agonist ivuxolimab in advanced cancers. Looking at the study overall: Given to patients was ivuxolimab, an agonistic anti-OX40 (CD134) antibody.

The protocol was immunoSEQ multiplex PCR, while the TCRdb copy is restricted to in-frame clones and leaves out a portion. The sample consists of roughly 41,000 clones, approximately 80% of them appearing once. Germline assignment: CDR1 SSHAT and CDR2 FNYEAQ (reference sequence). The CDR3 totals 15 residues. In the case of this clone: The germline gene is not matched at one end of the junction; a read error may be the cause.

Autoimmune disease history or systemic immunosuppression meant exclusion. Patients had blood sampled at baseline and again on cycle 4 day 1 and cycle 7 day 1. The sequence was obtained from an adult with an advanced solid tumor such as melanoma, head and neck, liver or kidney cancer. The specimen comprised CD4+ or CD8+ T cells sorted from blood, sampled in a trial of the OX40 agonist ivuxolimab. J is TRBJ1-4 and V is TRBV7-7; D uncertain. The CDR3 DNA follows: TGTGCTAGCAGCTTATCCCTGCACTTTGGGGAAAAACTGTTTTTT. It encodes CASSLSLHFGEKLFF.